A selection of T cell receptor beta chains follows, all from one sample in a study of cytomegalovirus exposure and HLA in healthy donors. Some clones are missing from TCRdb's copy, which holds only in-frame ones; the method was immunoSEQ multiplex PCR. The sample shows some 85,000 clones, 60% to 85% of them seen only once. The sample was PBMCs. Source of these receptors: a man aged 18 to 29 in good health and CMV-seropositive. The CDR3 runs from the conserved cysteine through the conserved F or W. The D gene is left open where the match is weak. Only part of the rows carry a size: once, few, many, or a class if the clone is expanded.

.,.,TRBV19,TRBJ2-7,CASSRQGGYEQYF,TGTGCCAGTAGTCGACAGGGAGGTTACGAGCAGTACTTC
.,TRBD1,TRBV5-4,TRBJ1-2,CASSEGAGYGYTF,TGTGCCAGCAGCGAGGGGGCTGGCTATGGCTACACCTTC
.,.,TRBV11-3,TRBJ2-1,CASSKDGGRLDNEQFF,TGTGCCAGCAGCAAAGATGGGGGCCGGTTGGACAATGAGCAGTTCTTC
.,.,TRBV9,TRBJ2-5,CASSAGIQETQYF,TGTGCCAGCAGCGCGGGAATCCAAGAGACCCAGTACTTC
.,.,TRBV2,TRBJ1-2,CASRQTGRGQF,TGTGCCAGCAGACAAACAGGCAGGGGACAATTC
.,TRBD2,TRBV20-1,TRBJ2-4,CSAGRGDIQYF,TGCAGTGCTGGGCGGGGGGACATTCAGTACTTC
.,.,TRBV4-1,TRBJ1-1,CASSHLHTNTEAFF,TGCGCCAGCAGCCATTTACACACGAACACTGAAGCTTTCTTT
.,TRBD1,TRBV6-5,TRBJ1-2,CASSYAAGTGSYTF,TGTGCCAGCAGTTACGCCGCCGGGACAGGAAGCTACACCTTC
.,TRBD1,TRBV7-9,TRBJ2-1,CASSMTGGTYNEQFF,TGTGCCAGCAGCATGACAGGGGGCACTTACAATGAGCAGTTCTTC
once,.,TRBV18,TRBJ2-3,CASSTSRSTDTQYF,TGTGCCAGCTCAACCTCCCGGAGCACAGATACGCAGTATTTT
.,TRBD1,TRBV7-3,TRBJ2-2,CASRTGGQTGELFF,TGTGCCAGCCGGACAGGGGGCCAAACCGGGGAGCTGTTTTTT
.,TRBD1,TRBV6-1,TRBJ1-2,CASSPDPGGYGYTF,TGTGCCAGCAGTCCCGACCCAGGGGGCTATGGCTACACCTTC
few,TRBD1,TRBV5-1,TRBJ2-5,CASSLSGTAQETQYF,TGCGCCAGCAGCTTGTCCGGGACAGCCCAAGAGACCCAGTACTTC
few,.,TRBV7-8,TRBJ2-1,CASSLAEAGRQFF,TGTGCCAGCAGCTTAGCGGAGGCAGGCCGGCAGTTCTTC
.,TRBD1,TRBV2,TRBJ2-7,CASRDRGTYEQYF,TGTGCCAGCAGGGACAGGGGAACCTACGAGCAGTACTTC
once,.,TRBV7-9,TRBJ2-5,CASSLGGVHQETQYF,TGTGCCAGCAGCTTAGGCGGAGTCCACCAAGAGACCCAGTACTTC
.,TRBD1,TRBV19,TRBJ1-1,CASIDRGPAEAFF,TGTGCCAGTATAGATAGGGGGCCTGCTGAAGCTTTCTTT
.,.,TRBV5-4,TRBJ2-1,CASSPLDIGAEYYNEQFF,TGTGCCAGCAGCCCCCTGGATATCGGAGCGGAGTACTACAATGAGCAGTTCTTC
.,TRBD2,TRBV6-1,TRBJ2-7,CASSEYGTSGYEQYF,TGTGCCAGCAGTGAATATGGCACTAGCGGGTACGAGCAGTACTTC
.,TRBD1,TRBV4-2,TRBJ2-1,CASSHHHHGTGIEQFF,TGTGCCAGCAGCCATCACCATCACGGGACAGGGATTGAGCAGTTCTTC
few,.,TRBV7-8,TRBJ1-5,CASTVDRNQPQHF,TGTGCCAGCACCGTAGACAGAAATCAGCCCCAGCATTTT
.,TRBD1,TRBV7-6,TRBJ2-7,CASSRQGTYEQYF,TGTGCCAGCAGCAGACAGGGCACCTACGAGCAGTACTTC
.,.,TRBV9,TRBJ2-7,CASSVALRDEQYF,TGTGCCAGCAGCGTAGCTCTCAGGGACGAGCAGTACTTC
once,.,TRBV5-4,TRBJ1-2,CASSFPGGYGYTF,TGTGCCAGCAGCTTTCCGGGAGGCTATGGCTACACCTTC
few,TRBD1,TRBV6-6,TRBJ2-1,CASRTRDRVNEQFF,TGTGCCAGCAGAACCCGGGACAGGGTCAATGAGCAGTTCTTC
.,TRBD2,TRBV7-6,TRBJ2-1,CASSPTSGNLRNEQFF,TGTGCCAGCAGCCCGACTAGCGGGAACCTGCGAAATGAGCAGTTCTTC
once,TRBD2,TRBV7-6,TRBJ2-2,CASSPTSGRPPGELFF,TGTGCCAGCAGCCCGACTAGCGGGAGGCCCCCCGGGGAGCTGTTTTTT
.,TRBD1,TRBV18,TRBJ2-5,CASSPAGTAETQYF,TGTGCCAGCTCACCAGCCGGGACAGCCGAGACCCAGTACTTC
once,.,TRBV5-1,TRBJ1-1,CASSLTRLRHTEAFF,TGCGCCAGCAGCCTCACTCGCCTCAGGCACACTGAAGCTTTCTTT
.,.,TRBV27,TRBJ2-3,CAIAAGSRDTQYF,TGTGCCATCGCGGCGGGTAGTAGGGATACGCAGTATTTT
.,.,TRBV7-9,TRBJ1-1,CASSFTERPEAFF,TGTGCCAGCAGCTTTACAGAACGGCCTGAAGCTTTCTTT
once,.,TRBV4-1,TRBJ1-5,CASSQDAGARNQPQHF,TGCGCCAGCAGCCAAGATGCAGGGGCTCGAAATCAGCCCCAGCATTTT
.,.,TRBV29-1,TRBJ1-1,CSVGTLNTEAFF,TGCAGCGTCGGGACACTGAACACTGAAGCTTTCTTT
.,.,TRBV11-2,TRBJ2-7,CASSSLDKPYEQYF,TGTGCCAGCAGCTCACTGGACAAGCCTTACGAGCAGTACTTC
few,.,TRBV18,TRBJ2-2,CASSPLAMGTGELFF,TGTGCCAGCTCACCCCTAGCGATGGGCACCGGGGAGCTGTTTTTT
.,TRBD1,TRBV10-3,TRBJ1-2,CAISRGQGIDYGYTF,TGTGCCATCAGCCGTGGACAGGGTATAGACTATGGCTACACCTTC
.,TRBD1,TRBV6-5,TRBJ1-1,CASSWFGQGAPEAFF,TGTGCCAGCAGTTGGTTCGGACAGGGGGCGCCGGAAGCTTTCTTT
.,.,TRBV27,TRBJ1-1,CASSPPGTEAFF,TGTGCCAGCAGTCCCCCGGGGACTGAAGCTTTCTTT
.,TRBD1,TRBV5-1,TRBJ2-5,CASTEGASQETQYF,TGCGCCAGCACCGAGGGGGCTTCTCAAGAGACCCAGTACTTC
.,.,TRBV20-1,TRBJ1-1,CSVTGNTEAFF,TGCAGCGTAACAGGGAACACTGAAGCTTTCTTT
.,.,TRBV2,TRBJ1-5,CASSFRVVNQPQHF,TGTGCCAGCAGTTTCAGGGTCGTCAATCAGCCCCAGCATTTT